This T cell receptor beta chain was recorded in a study of cytomegalovirus exposure and HLA in healthy donors. This clone was detected only once. The antigen remains unidentified. Findings and limits, study-wide: Later analysis suggested most CMV-associated TCR beta chains were HLA-restricted.

V shed 4 bases and J shed 6 bases, with 15 bases lying between them. Looked up from germline, CDR1 is MNHNS and CDR2 is SASEGT. The CDR3 spans 15 residues. Vbeta (60) and Jbeta (13) primers were used in the PCR. This table comes from immunoSEQ multiplex PCR, and its TCRdb copy is limited to in-frame clones, with some not included. The table has 150,000 to 200,000 clones, over 65% seen once. V gene TRBV6-1 combines with J gene TRBJ2-2; D perhaps matches TRBD2 (6 bases). This clonotype was obtained from a man in his late teens or twenties in good health and CMV-seronegative. What was sequenced was PBMCs. This CDR3 is CASSVDGRGAGELFF. CDR3 nucleotides: TGTGCCAGCAGTGTAGACGGGAGAGGCGCCGGGGAGCTGTTTTTT.